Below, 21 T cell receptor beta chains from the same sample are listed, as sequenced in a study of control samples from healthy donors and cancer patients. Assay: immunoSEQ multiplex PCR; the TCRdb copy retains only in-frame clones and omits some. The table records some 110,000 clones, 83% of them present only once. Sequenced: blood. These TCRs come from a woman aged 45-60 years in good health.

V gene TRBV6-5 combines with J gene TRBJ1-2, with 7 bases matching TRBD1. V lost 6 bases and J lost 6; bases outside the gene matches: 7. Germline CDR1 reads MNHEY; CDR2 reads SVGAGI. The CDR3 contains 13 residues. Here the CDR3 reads CASRSTGVHGYTF. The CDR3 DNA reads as TGTGCCAGCAGATCTACAGGGGTTCATGGCTACACCTTC.

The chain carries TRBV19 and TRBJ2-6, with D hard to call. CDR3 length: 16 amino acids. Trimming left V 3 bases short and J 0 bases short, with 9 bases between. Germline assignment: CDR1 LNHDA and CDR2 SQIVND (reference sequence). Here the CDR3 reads CASSIAPSSGANVLTF. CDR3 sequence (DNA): TGTGCCAGTAGTATTGCCCCGAGCTCTGGGGCCAACGTCCTGACTTTC.

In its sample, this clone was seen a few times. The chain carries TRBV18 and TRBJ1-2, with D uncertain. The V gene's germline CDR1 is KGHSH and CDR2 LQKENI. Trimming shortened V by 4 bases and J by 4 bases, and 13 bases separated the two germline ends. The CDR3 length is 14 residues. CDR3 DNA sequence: TGTGCCAGCTCACTAAACGATTGGCTCTATGGCTACACCTTC. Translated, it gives CASSLNDWLYGYTF.

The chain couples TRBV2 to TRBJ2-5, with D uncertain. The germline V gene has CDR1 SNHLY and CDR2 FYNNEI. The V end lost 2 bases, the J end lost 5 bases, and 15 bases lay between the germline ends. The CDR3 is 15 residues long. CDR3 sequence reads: CASSEISWVSETQYF. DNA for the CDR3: TGTGCCAGCAGTGAAATATCTTGGGTTTCCGAGACCCAGTACTTC.

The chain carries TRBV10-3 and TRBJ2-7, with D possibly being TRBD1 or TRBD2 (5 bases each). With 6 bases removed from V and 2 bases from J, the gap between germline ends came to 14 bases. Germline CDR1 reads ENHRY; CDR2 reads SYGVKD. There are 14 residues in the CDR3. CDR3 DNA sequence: TGTGCCATCAGATCTTCCGGGACCCCCTACGAGCAGTACTTC. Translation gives CAIRSSGTPYEQYF.

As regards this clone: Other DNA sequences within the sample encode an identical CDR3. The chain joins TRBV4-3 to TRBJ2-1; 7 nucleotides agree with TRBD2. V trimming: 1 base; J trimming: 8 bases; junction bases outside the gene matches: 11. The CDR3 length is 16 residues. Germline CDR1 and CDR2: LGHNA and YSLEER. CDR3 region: CASSQAVAGDWDEQFF. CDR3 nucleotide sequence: TGCGCCAGCAGCCAAGCTGTAGCGGGTGACTGGGATGAGCAGTTCTTC.

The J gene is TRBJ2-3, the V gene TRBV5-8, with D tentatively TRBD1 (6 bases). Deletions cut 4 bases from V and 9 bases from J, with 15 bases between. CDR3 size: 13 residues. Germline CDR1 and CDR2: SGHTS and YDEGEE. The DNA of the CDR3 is TGTGCCAGCAGCGGCTGGCGGCAGGGGACGCAGTATTTT. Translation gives CASSGWRQGTQYF.

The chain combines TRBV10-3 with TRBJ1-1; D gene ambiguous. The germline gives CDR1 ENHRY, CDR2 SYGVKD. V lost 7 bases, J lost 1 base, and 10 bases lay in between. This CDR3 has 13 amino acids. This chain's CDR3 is CAITSARNTEAFF. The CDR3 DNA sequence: TGTGCCATCACTTCGGCTAGGAACACTGAAGCTTTCTTT.

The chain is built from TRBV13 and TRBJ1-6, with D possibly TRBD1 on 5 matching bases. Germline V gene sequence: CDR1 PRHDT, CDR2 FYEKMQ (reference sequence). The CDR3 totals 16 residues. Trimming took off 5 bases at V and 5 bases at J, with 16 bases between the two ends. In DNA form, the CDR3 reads TGTGCCAGCAGCCCTCTCGGGGGTGTTAATAATTCACCCCTCCACTTT. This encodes CASSPLGGVNNSPLHF.

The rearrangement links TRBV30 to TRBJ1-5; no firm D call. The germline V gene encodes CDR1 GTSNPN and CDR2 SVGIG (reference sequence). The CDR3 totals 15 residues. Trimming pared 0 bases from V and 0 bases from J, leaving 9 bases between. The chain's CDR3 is CAWSVGLNSNQPQHF. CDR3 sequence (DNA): TGTGCCTGGAGTGTTGGGCTGAATAGCAATCAGCCCCAGCATTTT.

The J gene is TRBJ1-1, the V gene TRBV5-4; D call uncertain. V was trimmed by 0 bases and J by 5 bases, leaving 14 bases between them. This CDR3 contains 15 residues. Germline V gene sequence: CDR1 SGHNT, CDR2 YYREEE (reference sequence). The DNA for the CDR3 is TGTGCCAGCAGCTTGGTTAACAGCCTAGGGACTGAAGCTTTCTTT. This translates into CASSLVNSLGTEAFF.

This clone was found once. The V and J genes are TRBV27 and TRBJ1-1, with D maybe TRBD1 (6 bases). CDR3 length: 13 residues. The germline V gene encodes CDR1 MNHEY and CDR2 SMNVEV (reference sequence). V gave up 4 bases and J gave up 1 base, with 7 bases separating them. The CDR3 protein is CASSWTENTEAFF. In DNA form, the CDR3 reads TGTGCCAGCAGTTGGACAGAGAACACTGAAGCTTTCTTT.

The CDR3 coding sequence is TGTGCCAGCAGTTACTCGAGGACTAGCGGGTCCAGTGAGCAGTTCTTC. Translation: CASSYSRTSGSSEQFF. The chain employs TRBV6-5 and TRBJ2-1; TRBD2 matches 11 bases. CDR3 length: 16 residues. The trim removed 0 bases at V and 9 bases at J, leaving 7 bases unmatched. Germline values: CDR1 MNHEY, CDR2 SVGAGI.

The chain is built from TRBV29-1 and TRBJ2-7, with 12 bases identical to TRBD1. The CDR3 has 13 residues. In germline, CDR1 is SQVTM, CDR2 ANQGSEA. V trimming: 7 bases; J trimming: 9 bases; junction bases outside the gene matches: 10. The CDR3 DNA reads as TGCAGCGGGGGGGGACAGGGGGCATTGGGGCAGTACTTC. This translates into CSGGGQGALGQYF.

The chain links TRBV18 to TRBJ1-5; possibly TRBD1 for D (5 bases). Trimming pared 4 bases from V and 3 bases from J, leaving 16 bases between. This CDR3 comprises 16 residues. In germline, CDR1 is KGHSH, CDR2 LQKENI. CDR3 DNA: TGTGCCAGCTCACGGGAGCGGGGGGGAAACAATCAGCCCCAGCATTTT. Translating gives CASSRERGGNNQPQHF.

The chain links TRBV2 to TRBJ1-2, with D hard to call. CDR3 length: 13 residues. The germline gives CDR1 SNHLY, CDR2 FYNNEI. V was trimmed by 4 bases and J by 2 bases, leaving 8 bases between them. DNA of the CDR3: TGTGCCAGCAGTGGACGTCCGAACTATGGCTACACCTTC. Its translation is CASSGRPNYGYTF.

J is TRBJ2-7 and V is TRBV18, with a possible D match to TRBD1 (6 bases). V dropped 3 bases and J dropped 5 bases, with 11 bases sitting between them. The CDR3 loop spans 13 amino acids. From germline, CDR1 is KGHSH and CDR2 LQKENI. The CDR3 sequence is CASSPRQAHEQYF. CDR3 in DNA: TGTGCCAGCTCACCTCGACAGGCCCACGAGCAGTACTTC.

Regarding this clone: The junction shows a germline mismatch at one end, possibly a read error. The CDR3 nucleotides are TGTGCCAGCAACTTAGTAGCCACAGGGGGCTTTGGAAACACCATATATTTT. Translation: CASNLVATGGFGNTIYF. This sequence joins TRBV11-2 and TRBJ1-3; 9 bases are shared with TRBD1. The germline CDR1 and CDR2 sequences are SGHAT and FQNNGV. The CDR3 is made up of 17 amino acids.

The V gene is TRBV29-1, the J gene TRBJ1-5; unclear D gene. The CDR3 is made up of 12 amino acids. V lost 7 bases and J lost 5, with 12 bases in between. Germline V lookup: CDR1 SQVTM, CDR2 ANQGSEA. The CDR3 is CSASNGDQPQHF. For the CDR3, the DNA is TGCAGCGCTTCAAACGGCGATCAGCCCCAGCATTTT.

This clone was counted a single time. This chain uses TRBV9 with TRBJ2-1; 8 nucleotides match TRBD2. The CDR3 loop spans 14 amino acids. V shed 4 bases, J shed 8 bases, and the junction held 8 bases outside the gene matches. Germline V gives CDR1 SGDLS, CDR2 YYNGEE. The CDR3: CASSPHGRGDEQFF. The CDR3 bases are TGTGCCAGCAGCCCCCACGGGAGGGGGGATGAGCAGTTCTTC.

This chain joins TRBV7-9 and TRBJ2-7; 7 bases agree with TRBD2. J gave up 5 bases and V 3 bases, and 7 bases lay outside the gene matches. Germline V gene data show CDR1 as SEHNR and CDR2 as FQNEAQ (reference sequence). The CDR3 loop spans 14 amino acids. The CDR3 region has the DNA TGTGCCAGCAGCTTTACCGGGAGGTACGACGAGCAGTACTTC. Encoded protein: CASSFTGRYDEQYF.